These T cell receptor beta chains were read from a single sample in a study of blood T cells in healthy people across ages. TCRdb ran MiXCR on the 5' RACE reads and lists one entry per CDR3 protein. The profile shows 1.5 million to 1.9 million distinct CDR3 sequences, 42% of them singletons. Sequenced sample: blood. The receptors originated from a woman under 30 in good health. CDR3s include the opening cysteine and the closing phenylalanine or tryptophan. A D gene is named only where the DNA matches it firmly. Size values are once, few and many counts, or a class for expanded clones, and some rows have none.

TRBJ1-1	few	NA	TRBV29-1	TGCAGCGCGGCGATTGGACAGATTGTAACTGAAGCTTTCTTT	CSAAIGQIVTEAFF
TRBJ2-3	NA	NA	TRBV20-1	TGCAGTGCTAGGAGCCCGCCGAGCACAGATACGCAGTATTTT	CSARSPPSTDTQYF
TRBJ2-1	NA	NA	TRBV27	TGTGCCAGCAGTCCCCAGCGGAAGCTCAATGAGCAGTTCTTC	CASSPQRKLNEQFF
TRBJ2-1	many	NA	TRBV12-3/TRBV12-4	TGTGCCAGCAGTCCACTCCGCTACAATGAGCAGTTCTTC	CASSPLRYNEQFF
TRBJ2-5	NA	TRBD2	TRBV10-2	TGCGCCAGCAGTGAGGCGAGCGGGATAAGTGAGCAGTACTTC	CASSEASGISEQYF
TRBJ2-2	once	NA	TRBV28	TGTGCCAGCAGTCCTGGGACCCCACGGACCGGGGAGCTGTTTTTT	CASSPGTPRTGELFF
TRBJ2-5	NA	TRBD2	TRBV3-1	TGTGCCAGCAGGGGGACTAGCGGACCTCAAGAGACCCAGTACTTC	CASRGTSGPQETQYF
TRBJ1-1	many	NA	TRBV20-1	TGCAGTGCACGTGGGATCCGCAGAATGAACACTGAAGCTTTCTTT	CSARGIRRMNTEAFF
TRBJ2-2	NA	NA	TRBV6-2/TRBV6-3	TGTGCCAGCAGTTACCGGCTAGTCGATTCGAACACCGGGGAGCTGTTTTTT	CASSYRLVDSNTGELFF
TRBJ2-1	NA	NA	TRBV7-9	TGTGCCAGCAGCCCCCAACCCCCTGAGACAGTCAATGAGCAGTTCTTC	CASSPQPPETVNEQFF
TRBJ1-2	few	TRBD1	TRBV12-3/TRBV12-4	TGTGCCAGCAGTTCATTACAGGGGGCTGGCTACACCTTC	CASSSLQGAGYTF
TRBJ2-2	NA	NA	TRBV30	TGTGCCTGGAGTTTCCCCAGGGTCACCGGGGAGCTGTTTTTT	CAWSFPRVTGELFF
TRBJ1-2	NA	NA	TRBV3-1	TGTGCCAGCAGCCAAGACATGGTCCGTGGCTACACCTTC	CASSQDMVRGYTF
TRBJ2-5	few	TRBD2	TRBV12-5	TGTGCTAGTGGTTTGACTTTGACTAGCGGGGCAGAAGAGACCCAGTACTTC	CASGLTLTSGAEETQYF
TRBJ2-7	NA	NA	TRBV6-2/TRBV6-3	TGTGCCAGCAGTTACGCATTCTACGAGCAGTACTTC	CASSYAFYEQYF
TRBJ2-1	NA	TRBD2	TRBV12-3/TRBV12-4	TGTGCCAGCAGTTTAGCGTCGGTAGCGGGACCCTACAATGAGCAGTTCTTC	CASSLASVAGPYNEQFF
TRBJ1-6	NA	NA	TRBV20-1	TGCAGTGCTAGAGTTACGGACTTCTCCTATAATTCACCCCCCCACTTT	CSARVTDFSYNSPPHF
TRBJ2-3	many	NA	TRBV29-1	TGCAGCGTTGAAGACCCCTCCGGGACTGAGCAGTATTTT	CSVEDPSGTEQYF
TRBJ1-6	NA	NA	TRBV2	TGTGCCAGCAAGATAACAACCGATTCACCCCTCCACTTT	CASKITTDSPLHF
TRBJ2-3	NA	TRBD1	TRBV29-1	TGCAGCGTTGAGCCCGGGACAGGGGGGGCAGATACGCAGTATTTT	CSVEPGTGGADTQYF
TRBJ2-1	NA	NA	TRBV7-9	TGTGCCAGCAGCTTAGCTTTCCAGCAAGAGACCCAGTTCTTC	CASSLAFQQETQFF
TRBJ2-1	NA	NA	TRBV4-2	TGTGCCAGCAGCCAAGAGGGACTTTACTACAATGAGCAGTTCTTC	CASSQEGLYYNEQFF
TRBJ2-7	few	TRBD1	TRBV29-1	TGCAGCGTTGGAGAGCTTTGGCAGGGGGCTGCCGAGCAGTACTTC	CSVGELWQGAAEQYF
TRBJ2-7	NA	NA	TRBV12-3/TRBV12-4	TGTGCCAGCAGCGACCTGGACAGCTACGAGCAGTACTTC	CASSDLDSYEQYF
TRBJ1-1	NA	NA	TRBV6-2/TRBV6-3	TGTGCCAGCAGTTTACGCAGGATAACCTCTGAAGCTTTCTTT	CASSLRRITSEAFF
TRBJ2-1	NA	NA	TRBV20-1	TGCAGTGCTTCGTATAACAGGGGAGGGACCTACAATGAGCAGTTCTTC	CSASYNRGGTYNEQFF
TRBJ1-2	NA	NA	TRBV30	TGTGCCTGGAGCCTCAATGGCTACACCTTC	CAWSLNGYTF
TRBJ1-1	few	NA	TRBV5-1	TGCGCCAGCAGCCCAGCTACACTGAACACTGAAGCTTTCTTT	CASSPATLNTEAFF
TRBJ1-2	many	NA	TRBV4-2	TGTGCCAGCAGCCAAGTTAGGGAGTTGGAATATGGCTACACCTTC	CASSQVRELEYGYTF
TRBJ2-1	few	NA	TRBV20-1	TGCAGTGCTAGAGATCCAGGTGGGCGGTACAATGAGCAGTTCTTC	CSARDPGGRYNEQFF
TRBJ2-5	NA	TRBD2	TRBV11-2	TGTGCCAGCAGCTTAGATCGATGGACTAGCGGGATTCTTGAGCAGTACTTC	CASSLDRWTSGILEQYF
TRBJ2-5	few	NA	TRBV20-1	TGCAGTGCGTCCCGTCGGGAGACCCAGTACTTC	CSASRRETQYF
TRBJ2-3	NA	NA	TRBV12-3/TRBV12-4	TGTGCCAGCAGTTTCTTCTCAGGGGGGGGAGGAGAGACGCAGTATTTT	CASSFFSGGGGETQYF
TRBJ1-2	few	TRBD1	TRBV20-1	TGCAGTGCGCGGGACACGGGACAGGGGCGCTATGGCTACACCTTC	CSARDTGQGRYGYTF
TRBJ1-4	once	NA	TRBV27	TGTGCCAGCAGTTTTGGGTCAGGATCCGGCGAAAAACTGTTTTTT	CASSFGSGSGEKLFF
TRBJ2-4	few	NA	TRBV28	TGTGCCAGCAGTTTATACGAACAGCCAAACATTCAGTACTTC	CASSLYEQPNIQYF
TRBJ1-5	few	NA	TRBV6-2/TRBV6-3	TGTGCCAGCAGCTTACCGGGGGGCGCTGACCAGCCCCAGCATTTT	CASSLPGGADQPQHF
TRBJ2-3	NA	NA	TRBV9	TGTGCCAGCAGTGAACAGCCGGATACGCAGTATTTT	CASSEQPDTQYF
TRBJ2-3	NA	TRBD2	TRBV12-3/TRBV12-4	TGTGCCAGCAGTCCCCTACTAGCGGGGGCCACAGATGCGCAGTATTTT	CASSPLLAGATDAQYF
TRBJ2-1	NA	TRBD2	TRBV9	TGTGCCAGCAGCGCCCTCGCGGGAGCTGGCGATGAGCGGTTCTTC	CASSALAGAGDERFF
TRBJ2-5	few	NA	TRBV20-1	TGCAGTGCTAGAGCAGTTGTGGGAGAGACCCAGTACTTC	CSARAVVGETQYF
TRBJ2-7	NA	TRBD2	TRBV20-1	TGCAGTGATATCCCTAGCGGGAGTCGGCACGAGCAGTACTTC	CSDIPSGSRHEQYF
TRBJ2-3	NA	NA	TRBV9	TGTGCCAGCAGCGGAGTAATGGAAGGGACGCAGTATTTT	CASSGVMEGTQYF
TRBJ2-1	NA	TRBD2	TRBV5-1	TGCGCCAGCAGCTCCCGGACTAGCGGGATCTACAATGAGCAGTTCTTC	CASSSRTSGIYNEQFF
TRBJ2-7	NA	NA	TRBV25-1	TGTGCCAGCAGTGCAAATCAACCGGGGTATTACGAGCAGTACTTC	CASSANQPGYYEQYF
TRBJ2-5	NA	TRBD2	TRBV20-1	TGCAGTGCTAGGCCGGGACTAGATTACGGGGGCCAGTACTTC	CSARPGLDYGGQYF
TRBJ2-7	few	TRBD2	TRBV6-9	TGTGCCAGCATGTGCAGGGAGGGCGAGCAGTACTTC	CASMCREGEQYF
TRBJ2-7	NA	NA	TRBV9	TGTGCCAGCAGCAGGGGGGCTATTCGCGACGAGCAGTACTTC	CASSRGAIRDEQYF
TRBJ1-5	NA	NA	TRBV20-1	TGCAGTGCTAGTCTTGACGGGAGCAATCAGCCCCAGCATTTT	CSASLDGSNQPQHF
TRBJ2-3	NA	NA	TRBV9	TGTGCCAGCAGCGTATCCGTGACCGTGGAAGCTACGCAGTATTTT	CASSVSVTVEATQYF
TRBJ2-7	NA	TRBD2	TRBV6-2/TRBV6-3	TGTGCCAGCAGCCGTAGGACTAGCGAAGGATACGAGCAGTACTTC	CASSRRTSEGYEQYF
TRBJ2-7	NA	NA	TRBV6-5	TGTGCCAGCAGTAGGGGACCCGGAGTTTCCTACGAGCAGTACTTC	CASSRGPGVSYEQYF
TRBJ2-5	NA	TRBD1	TRBV7-3	TGTGCCAGCAGACCGGGACAGGGAAGGCCTTACCAAGAGACCCAGTACTTC	CASRPGQGRPYQETQYF